The 6 T cell receptor beta chains below all came from one sample that was sequenced in a study of beta chain features in type 1 diabetes. Reverse transcribing all isolated RNA meant expressed TCRB transcripts were sequenced. Only in-frame clones appear in the TCRdb table, and some are missing; sequencing was by immunoSEQ multiplex PCR. Of more than 150,000 clones in the sample, about 13% were seen once. The sample was central memory CD4+ T cells from blood. These receptor sequences come from a woman younger than 30 in good health.

This clone has more than one count but fewer than ten. The gene calls are TRBV28 and TRBJ2-1; a weak D match, TRBD2 (5 bases). V dropped 6 bases and J dropped 0 bases, with 9 bases sitting between them. CDR3 size: 14 residues. Looked up from germline, CDR1 is MDHEN and CDR2 is SYDVKM. The DNA for the CDR3 is TGTGCCAGCAGAGCGGAGCTCTCCTACAATGAGCAGTTCTTC. Amino acids: CASRAELSYNEQFF.

This chain uses TRBV28 with TRBJ2-5; D uncertain. Trimming pared 1 base from V and 5 bases from J, leaving 20 bases between. Germline CDR1 is MDHEN and CDR2 is SYDVKM. CDR3 length: 17 amino acids. In nucleotides, the CDR3 is TGTGCCAGCAGTTTATTTTCAGTGGTTACTTCGAGGGAGACCCAGTACTTC. Translation gives CASSLFSVVTSRETQYF.

CDR3 nucleotides: TGTGCCAGCAGCCGAGGAGGAGGAACCTCTTACTCTGGGGCCAACGTCCTGACTTTC. Protein: CASSRGGGTSYSGANVLTF. The genes are TRBV5-6 and TRBJ2-6, with TRBD2 as a possible D gene (5 bases). Germline CDR1 SGHDT, CDR2 YYEEEE. There are 19 residues in the CDR3. The V gene lost 4 bases and the J gene lost 0 bases, with 20 bases spanning the gap. The variable domain in full, completed from reference TRBV5-6 and TRBJ2-6, reads DAGVTQSPTHLIKTRGQQVTLRCSPKSGHDTVSWYQQALGQGPQFIFQYYEEEERQRGNFPDRFSGHQFPNYSSELNVNALLLGDSALYLCASSRGGGTSYSGANVLTFGAGSRLTVL.

V is TRBV13 and J is TRBJ1-2; 8 nucleotides line up with TRBD1. Germline V gene sequence: CDR1 PRHDT, CDR2 FYEKMQ (reference sequence). There are 15 residues in the CDR3. V shed 2 bases, J shed 4 bases, and the junction held 6 bases outside the gene matches. The CDR3 protein is CASSLKTGEAYGYTF. The CDR3 DNA follows: TGTGCCAGCAGCTTAAAGACAGGGGAGGCCTATGGCTACACCTTC. The entire variable domain, with the rest obtained from reference TRBV13 and TRBJ1-2, is as follows: AAGVIQSPRHLIKEKRETATLKCYPIPRHDTVYWYQQGPGQDPQFLISFYEKMQSDKGSIPDRFSAQQFSDYHSELNMSSLELGDSALYFCASSLKTGEAYGYTFGSGTRLTVV.

This sequence joins TRBV29-1 and TRBJ1-3, with 7 bases lining up with TRBD1. In germline, CDR1 is SQVTM, CDR2 ANQGSEA. The CDR3 has 13 amino acids. J was trimmed by 4 bases and V by 6 bases; bases with no gene match: 6. The CDR3, as DNA: TGCAGCGTGGGGGACAGCGGAGGAAACACCATATATTTT. Protein: CSVGDSGGNTIYF.

The J gene is TRBJ1-2, the V gene TRBV29-1; 10 nucleotides match TRBD1. This CDR3 has 17 amino acids. Germline V gene lookup returns CDR1 SQVTM and CDR2 ANQGSEA. J gave up 1 base and V 2 bases, and 10 bases lay outside the gene matches. The CDR3 coding sequence is TGCAGCGTTGAAAGTGGGAGGGGGACAGGGGATAACTATGGCTACACCTTC. Translated, it gives CSVESGRGTGDNYGYTF.